The source of this TCR beta chain is a study of T cell responses to AZD1222 COVID-19 vaccine (dated by TCRdb to the early 2020s). Notes on the research overall: AZD1222 recipients with second doses at about 4 weeks or about 12 weeks were pooled, because spike-specific TCR depth and breadth did not differ between schedules. A total of approximately 250 trial participants underwent TCR sequencing, of whom 200 to 220 had received two doses of AZD1222 and roughly 26 had received two doses of the MenACWY control vaccine. Trial participants were enrolled by age into 18-55, 56-69 and 70-plus year subgroups, with 148, 28 and 57 TCR-sequenced participants respectively.

The time point label on this specimen signifies: baseline before first vaccination. Vaccinee samples were obtained from the UK trials COV001 and COV002, which included a single-blind randomized controlled phase 2/3 trial of AZD1222 (ChAdOx1 nCoV-19) in healthy adults. Trial participant PBMC samples were collected at day 0 and day 28 after the second dose for TCRbeta chain sequencing. The CDR3 regions of human TCRbeta chains were subjected to immunosequencing. Per the authors' processing: TCRs in the repertoires were compared against a reference library of SARS-CoV-2-specific TCRs that had been generated with the MIRA antigen-specificity platform. Breadth was defined as the fraction of unique TCRs that were SARS-CoV-2-associated, and depth was defined as the fraction of total T cells that were SARS-CoV-2-associated. Using the MIRA data, each spike-specific TCR was mapped to the spike region that the TCR reacts to and placed in a CD4 or CD8 class. Log10-transformed breadth and depth values were compared by one-way ANOVA with Sidak's multiple comparisons tests. In its TCRdb copy, this immuneACCESS table keeps in-frame sequences only and misses some clones. Where compared with another copy, unresolved V genes explain less than half of these, and the others have no known cause. The V and J calls and clone size come from that table; D and trimming were worked out from the DNA. For this sample the table gives some 110,000 clones, of which around 89% were detected only once. The top ten clones comprise under 3.5% of the sample.

The CDR3 starts with the cysteine, ends with the phenylalanine, and has 18 residues. Only the CDR3 DNA is retained, 54 bases long and in frame from the first base. The germline V gene provides CDR1 MDHEN and CDR2 SYDVKM. The germline ends are 23 bases apart after V is trimmed by 5 bases and J by 4 bases. About this clone itself: No cognate antigen has been identified for it. Nothing much larger sits one base from this clone, and base qualities are not available.

Study-level results and caveats: Reportedly, almost half of the unique spike-specific TCRs recognized epitopes lying outside the regions that are mutated in the B.1.351 and B.1.1.7 variants. Vaccine-associated CD4 TCRs spanned the whole spike protein, with dominant responses in regions 160-218 and 743-854. Participants were mostly white British and included more females than males, and it was suggested by the authors that clonal diversity may have been underestimated. The 56-69-year group was small, and its depth increase did not reach significance, likely because of low power. Conclusions about previously exposed vaccinees are limited, since just six or seven AZD1222 recipients were seropositive for SARS-CoV-2 at baseline. No day 14 peak-response samples were available, so repertoires were characterized only after the peak T cell response. Spike-specific TCR breadth and depth rose significantly after two AZD1222 doses compared with day 0 and with MenACWY recipients.

The chain is made from TRBV28 and TRBJ1-4; TRBD1 is a possible D gene, resting on 5 matching bases. This specimen was peripheral blood, taken on day 0 of AZD1222 vaccination. This clonotype was obtained from an adult in good health. The bases read TGTGCCAGCAGTCCCACCCTAACGAGCCGGGACGATAATGAAAAACTGTTTTTT. Translation gives CASSPTLTSRDDNEKLFF.